The 32 T cell receptor beta chains in this list originate from one sample, sequenced in a study of cytomegalovirus exposure and HLA in healthy donors. The PCR employed 60 Vbeta primers together with 13 Jbeta primers. Sequenced by immunoSEQ multiplex PCR; TCRdb stores in-frame clones only, minus some. This sample carries around 100,000 clones, roughly 66% of them seen once, and the ten largest clones take 2.5% to 4%. Sequencing used PBMCs. All receptors come from a woman between 45 and 65 years old in good health and CMV-seronegative.

The V gene is TRBV27, the J gene TRBJ1-2; possibly TRBD1 for D (6 bases). V was cut by 5 bases and J by 2 bases, with 15 bases left in between. CDR3 size: 15 residues. Germline values: CDR1 MNHEY, CDR2 SMNVEV (reference sequence). The CDR3 sequence is CASSPVTGNNYGYTF. The CDR3 DNA sequence: TGTGCCAGCAGTCCGGTGACAGGAAACAACTATGGCTACACCTTC.

The chain carries TRBV2 and TRBJ2-5; perhaps TRBD2 as D (7 bases). The V gene lost 4 bases and the J gene lost 7 bases, with 13 bases spanning the gap. Germline V gives CDR1 SNHLY, CDR2 FYNNEI. This CDR3 is built from 13 residues. In DNA form, the CDR3 reads TGTGCCAGCAGTGTGAGGGGGAGGGGGACCCAGTACTTC. Translation: CASSVRGRGTQYF.

The J gene is TRBJ2-3, the V gene TRBV19; 13 nucleotides agree with TRBD2. Per the germline V gene, CDR1 is LNHDA and CDR2 is SQIVND (reference sequence). J gave up 4 bases and V 8 bases, and 9 bases lay outside the gene matches. The CDR3 contains 16 residues. The CDR3: CASRPLAGGPPDTQYF. The CDR3, as DNA: TGTGCCAGTCGCCCACTAGCGGGGGGGCCTCCAGATACGCAGTATTTT.

V and J are TRBV7-3 and TRBJ1-5; a weak D match, TRBD1 (6 bases). Germline CDR1 and CDR2: SGHTA and FQGTGA. V was shortened by 6 bases and J by 6 bases, with 18 bases between the two germline ends. There are 15 residues in the CDR3. The CDR3 sequence: CASSYLQGKGQPQHF. The CDR3 region has the DNA TGTGCCAGCAGTTACCTTCAGGGGAAGGGTCAGCCCCAGCATTTT.

This rearrangement joins TRBV5-6 to TRBJ2-3; 7 bases fit TRBD1. The CDR3 loop spans 15 amino acids. CDR1 SGHDT and CDR2 YYEEEE come from the germline V gene. V dropped 5 bases and J dropped 2; count of bases not matched to a gene: 8. DNA of the CDR3: TGTGCCAGCAGTCGGGACAGAAGGCCCACAGATACGCAGTATTTT. This codes for CASSRDRRPTDTQYF. Full variable domain (outside the CDR3, taken from reference TRBV5-6 and TRBJ2-3): DAGVTQSPTHLIKTRGQQVTLRCSPKSGHDTVSWYQQALGQGPQFIFQYYEEEERQRGNFPDRFSGHQFPNYSSELNVNALLLGDSALYLCASSRDRRPTDTQYFGPGTRLTVL.

This chain links TRBV5-1 with TRBJ2-2; D is perhaps TRBD1 (6 bases). CDR1 and CDR2 (germline): SGHRS, YFSETQ. The V and J ends lost 3 bases and 0 bases respectively, with 9 bases between them. This CDR3 region has 15 residues. CDR3 bases: TGCGCCAGCAGCTCCAGGGGATCGAACACCGGGGAGCTGTTTTTT. Amino acid sequence: CASSSRGSNTGELFF. The variable domain in full, with the rest retrieved from reference TRBV5-1 and TRBJ2-2, is KAGVTQTPRYLIKTRGQQVTLSCSPISGHRSVSWYQQTPGQGLQFLFEYFSETQRNKGNFPGRFSGRQFSNSRSEMNVSTLELGDSALYLCASSSRGSNTGELFFGEGSRLTVL.

This chain links TRBV5-6 with TRBJ1-1; TRBD1 aligns across 9 bases. CDR1 SGHDT and CDR2 YYEEEE come from the germline V gene. The CDR3 extends over 14 amino acids. V lost 5 bases, J lost 5 bases, and 7 bases stayed unmatched. CDR3 DNA sequence: TGTGCCAGCAGGACCGTACAGGGGGCGACTGAAGCTTTCTTT. This encodes CASRTVQGATEAFF.

The genes are TRBV10-2 and TRBJ2-3; 7 nucleotides align to TRBD2. The CDR3 runs to 15 residues. V was pared by 4 bases and J by 4 bases, with 8 bases of the junction left unmatched. Germline CDR1 and CDR2: WSHSY and SAAADI. DNA for the CDR3: TGCGCCAGCAGTGGGGGAAACAGCGGGGCAGATACGCAGTATTTT. Protein product: CASSGGNSGADTQYF.

This clone came up a few times. The gene calls are TRBV11-3 and TRBJ1-6; D remains ambiguous. The V end was cut by 3 bases, the J end by 3 bases, with 3 bases between. Germline CDR1 SGHNT, CDR2 YENEEA. CDR3 length: 13 residues. The CDR3 reads CASSFNYNSPLHF. Here the CDR3 DNA reads TGTGCCAGCAGCTTTAACTATAATTCACCCCTCCACTTT.

The chain combines TRBV5-5 with TRBJ2-7; TRBD1 matches at 9 bases. V shed 3 bases and J 2 bases; nucleotides not matched to a gene: 3. The V gene's germline CDR1 is SGHKS and CDR2 YYEKEE (reference sequence). This CDR3 is 14 amino acids long. The CDR3 sequence is CASSSRQGAYEQYF. The CDR3 DNA follows: TGTGCCAGCAGCTCTCGACAGGGGGCCTACGAGCAGTACTTC.

This clone showed up just once. The chain uses TRBV6-1 and TRBJ2-5; perhaps TRBD2 as D (7 bases). The germline CDR1 and CDR2 sequences are MNHNS and SASEGT. The CDR3 is 16 residues long. V lost 2 bases and J lost 3, with 16 bases in between. This chain's CDR3 is CASSESVGGREETQYF. In DNA, the CDR3 is TGTGCCAGCAGTGAATCGGTCGGGGGGCGAGAAGAGACCCAGTACTTC.

This clone was counted a few times. The chain recombines TRBV5-1 with TRBJ2-1; D possibly corresponds to TRBD2 (6 bases). Germline V gene data show CDR1 as SGHRS and CDR2 as YFSETQ. V was pared by 2 bases and J by 3 bases, with 18 bases between. The CDR3 has 17 amino acids. In DNA form, the CDR3 reads TGCGCCAGCAGCTTCGGCATGGCGGGATTCAACTACAATGAGCAGTTCTTC. It is translated as CASSFGMAGFNYNEQFF.

For the CDR3, the DNA is TGTGCCAGCAGTCATCCCGGGAGGGCCAACTATGGCTACACCTTC. It translates to CASSHPGRANYGYTF. V is TRBV6-4 and J is TRBJ1-2; D uncertain. Deletions cut 5 bases from V and 2 bases from J, with 15 bases between. The CDR3 extends over 15 amino acids. The germline gives CDR1 MRHNA, CDR2 SNTAGT.

The chain couples TRBV6-5 to TRBJ2-1; 7 bases agree with TRBD1. In germline, CDR1 is MNHEY, CDR2 SVGAGI. This CDR3 has 16 amino acids. V shed 2 bases and J 5 bases; nucleotides not matched to a gene: 9. CDR3 nucleotide sequence: TGTGCCAGCAGTTACGAGGGGGCCACGGGTAACAATGAGCAGTTCTTC. Translated: CASSYEGATGNNEQFF.

V gene TRBV13 combines with J gene TRBJ2-3; D is unresolved. The CDR3 runs to 14 residues. Germline V gene lookup returns CDR1 PRHDT and CDR2 FYEKMQ (reference sequence). Trimming took 3 bases from V and 4 from J, leaving 11 bases between them. DNA of the CDR3: TGTGCCAGCAGCTTGAGGTCCCAGCCAGATACGCAGTATTTT. Encoded protein: CASSLRSQPDTQYF.

The gene calls are TRBV7-9 and TRBJ1-4; no reliable D call. V lost 6 bases, J lost 1 base, and 6 bases lay in between. The CDR3 totals 13 residues. Germline-derived CDR1 and CDR2 are SEHNR and FQNEAQ (reference sequence). CDR3 region: CASRIGTNEKLFF. CDR3 nucleotide sequence: TGTGCCAGCAGGATCGGAACTAATGAAAAACTGTTTTTT.

The chain carries TRBV6-6 and TRBJ1-1, with 8 bases matching TRBD1. The germline V gene has CDR1 MNHNY and CDR2 SVGAGI (reference sequence). This CDR3 has 15 residues. The V segment lost 4 bases and the J segment 7 bases; nucleotides outside the gene matches: 11. CDR3 sequence: CASSSTTGGGNEAFF. As DNA, the CDR3 is TGTGCCAGCAGTTCCACCACAGGGGGAGGTAATGAAGCTTTCTTT.

J is TRBJ2-5 and V is TRBV7-7; TRBD1 is a possible D gene (5 bases). CDR1 and CDR2 from the germline V gene are SSHAT and FNYEAQ (reference sequence). Trimming took 5 bases from V and 1 from J, leaving 8 bases between them. The CDR3 has 13 residues. CDR3 protein: CASSMTVQETQYF. CDR3 coding DNA: TGTGCCAGCAGCATGACAGTCCAAGAGACCCAGTACTTC.

The rearrangement uses TRBV27 and TRBJ2-2, with no clear D. There are 18 residues in the CDR3. The ends were cut back, 10 bases at V and 0 bases at J, with 24 bases in the middle. CDR1 and CDR2 (germline): MNHEY, SMNVEV (reference sequence). CDR3 sequence: CATQSWSTASANTGELFF. The CDR3 DNA reads as TGTGCCACCCAGAGCTGGAGTACGGCCTCCGCGAACACCGGGGAGCTGTTTTTT.

This clone was detected only a few times. The chain combines TRBV11-2 with TRBJ2-7, with TRBD2 identical over 11 bases. Per the germline V gene, CDR1 is SGHAT and CDR2 is FQNNGV. The length of the CDR3 is 15 residues. With 5 bases clipped from V and 0 bases from J, the junction kept 3 bases outside the gene matches. This CDR3 is CASSGTSGSSYEQYF. The CDR3 coding sequence is TGTGCCAGCAGCGGTACTAGCGGGAGCTCCTACGAGCAGTACTTC.

This clone was found once. The chain recombines TRBV28 with TRBJ1-4; 9 bases are shared with TRBD1. There are 13 residues in the CDR3. Germline CDR1 MDHEN, CDR2 SYDVKM. The trim removed 7 bases at V and 7 bases at J, leaving 4 bases unmatched. The DNA for the CDR3 is TGTGCCAGCACGACAGGGGGAAGTGAAAAACTGTTTTTT. Translated, it gives CASTTGGSEKLFF.

The V call is TRBV27, the J call TRBJ2-7; tentative D call: TRBD2 (6 bases). Per the germline V gene, CDR1 is MNHEY and CDR2 is SMNVEV (reference sequence). The germline V and J ends were trimmed by 6 bases and 2 bases, with 17 bases remaining between them. The CDR3 contains 15 residues. The DNA of the CDR3 is TGTGCCAGCAGATTTTTGGGGGGAGGAACCTACGAGCAGTACTTC. Residues: CASRFLGGGTYEQYF.

The chain has TRBV5-5 and TRBJ2-1, with TRBD2 matching over 7 bases. This CDR3 contains 16 residues. V gave up 3 bases and J gave up 2 bases; unmatched junction bases: 8. Germline CDR1 and CDR2: SGHKS and YYEKEE (reference sequence). Written as DNA, the CDR3 is TGTGCCAGCAGCTCCGAGCTCCTAGCGGCCTACAATGAGCAGTTCTTC. Its translation is CASSSELLAAYNEQFF.

This chain links TRBV19 with TRBJ2-7; 10 bases match TRBD1. V was clipped by 4 bases and J by 4 bases; unmatched bases: 10. This CDR3 region has 16 residues. CDR1 is LNHDA, CDR2 SQIVND, per germline (reference sequence). The CDR3 DNA sequence: TGTGCCAGTAGTAGATCCGGGACAGGGGTCACGTACGAGCAGTACTTC. Amino acid sequence: CASSRSGTGVTYEQYF.

In the case of this clone: This same CDR3 is encoded by further DNA sequences in the sample. The rearrangement links TRBV30 to TRBJ2-7; maybe TRBD1 (5 bases). Germline loops: CDR1 GTSNPN, CDR2 SVGIG (reference sequence). The CDR3 is made up of 14 amino acids. V lost 4 bases and J 2 bases, leaving 15 bases between the germline ends. The CDR3 region is CAWTQGLYPYEQYF. In DNA, the CDR3 is TGTGCCTGGACTCAGGGTTTATACCCCTACGAGCAGTACTTC. Based on the CDR3 plus reference TRBV30 and TRBJ2-7, the full variable domain is SQTIHQWPATLVQPVGSPLSLECTVEGTSNPNLYWYRQAAGRGLQLLFYSVGIGQISSEVPQNLSASRPQDRQFILSSKKLLLSDSGFYLCAWTQGLYPYEQYFGPGTRLTVT.

The genes are TRBV18 and TRBJ2-7, with 9 bases that match TRBD1. The ends lost 2 bases at V and 5 bases at J; junction bases unmatched: 16. Germline loops: CDR1 KGHSH, CDR2 LQKENI. This CDR3 spans 18 amino acids. The CDR3 region has the DNA TGTGCCAGCTCACCAAGGGTTCGGTCGGGGACAGGGCCTAACGAGCAGTACTTC. Translation: CASSPRVRSGTGPNEQYF.

This rearrangement joins TRBV18 to TRBJ1-6; D is uncertain. Germline assignment: CDR1 KGHSH and CDR2 LQKENI. Trimming cost V 1 base and J 5 bases, with 6 bases left between them. The CDR3 is 14 amino acids. CDR3 bases: TGTGCCAGCTCACCACGGGCAGATAATTCACCCCTCCACTTT. This translates into CASSPRADNSPLHF.

The chain couples TRBV19 to TRBJ2-3, with TRBD2 identical over 9 bases. The CDR3 runs to 16 residues. V dropped 7 bases and J dropped 1; count of bases not matched to a gene: 9. The germline gives CDR1 LNHDA, CDR2 SQIVND (reference sequence). CDR3 in DNA: TGTGCCAGTACCCCCGTATTAGCGGGAGGCACAGATACGCAGTATTTT. This gives the protein CASTPVLAGGTDTQYF.

This rearrangement joins TRBV12-5 to TRBJ2-7; no clear D. The CDR3 contains 14 residues. V gave up 2 bases and J gave up 1 base, with 9 bases separating them. CDR1 is LGHNT and CDR2 is FRNRAP in the germline V gene. The CDR3 protein is CASGLNQRSYEQYF. Written as DNA, the CDR3 is TGTGCTAGTGGTTTGAACCAGAGGTCCTACGAGCAGTACTTC.

In regard to this clone: A junction end diverges from the germline sequence, so it may reflect a read error. The chain is built from TRBV4-1 and TRBJ2-3, with D unclear. This CDR3 region has 14 residues. The V gene's germline CDR1 is MGHRA and CDR2 YSYEKL. CDR3 sequence: CASNQGQSTDTQYF. CDR3 nucleotides: TGCGCCAGCAACCAAGGGCAGAGCACAGATACGCAGTATTTT.

This clone was observed a single time. This chain links TRBV6-5 with TRBJ2-3, with a possible D match to TRBD1 (5 bases). Trimming stripped 4 bases from V and 4 bases from J, with 18 bases between. There are 16 residues in the CDR3. Germline V gene lookup returns CDR1 MNHEY and CDR2 SVGAGI. DNA of the CDR3: TGTGCCAGCAGTTCCCCAAAAGGGGTAGTTCCAGATACGCAGTATTTT. This gives the protein CASSSPKGVVPDTQYF.

This clone was observed once. The chain couples TRBV5-4 to TRBJ2-1; D is unresolved. Per germline, CDR1 SGHNT and CDR2 YYREEE (reference sequence). V was pared by 2 bases and J by 4 bases, with 7 bases between. The CDR3 runs to 13 residues. The CDR3 DNA sequence: TGTGCCAGCAGCTTAAGCCGTTACAATGAGCAGTTCTTC. It yields the protein CASSLSRYNEQFF. The full variable domain, its missing parts supplied by reference TRBV5-4 and TRBJ2-1, is ETGVTQSPTHLIKTRGQQVTLRCSSQSGHNTVSWYQQALGQGPQFIFQYYREEENGRGNFPPRFSGLQFPNYSSELNVNALELDDSALYLCASSLSRYNEQFFGPGTRLTVL.